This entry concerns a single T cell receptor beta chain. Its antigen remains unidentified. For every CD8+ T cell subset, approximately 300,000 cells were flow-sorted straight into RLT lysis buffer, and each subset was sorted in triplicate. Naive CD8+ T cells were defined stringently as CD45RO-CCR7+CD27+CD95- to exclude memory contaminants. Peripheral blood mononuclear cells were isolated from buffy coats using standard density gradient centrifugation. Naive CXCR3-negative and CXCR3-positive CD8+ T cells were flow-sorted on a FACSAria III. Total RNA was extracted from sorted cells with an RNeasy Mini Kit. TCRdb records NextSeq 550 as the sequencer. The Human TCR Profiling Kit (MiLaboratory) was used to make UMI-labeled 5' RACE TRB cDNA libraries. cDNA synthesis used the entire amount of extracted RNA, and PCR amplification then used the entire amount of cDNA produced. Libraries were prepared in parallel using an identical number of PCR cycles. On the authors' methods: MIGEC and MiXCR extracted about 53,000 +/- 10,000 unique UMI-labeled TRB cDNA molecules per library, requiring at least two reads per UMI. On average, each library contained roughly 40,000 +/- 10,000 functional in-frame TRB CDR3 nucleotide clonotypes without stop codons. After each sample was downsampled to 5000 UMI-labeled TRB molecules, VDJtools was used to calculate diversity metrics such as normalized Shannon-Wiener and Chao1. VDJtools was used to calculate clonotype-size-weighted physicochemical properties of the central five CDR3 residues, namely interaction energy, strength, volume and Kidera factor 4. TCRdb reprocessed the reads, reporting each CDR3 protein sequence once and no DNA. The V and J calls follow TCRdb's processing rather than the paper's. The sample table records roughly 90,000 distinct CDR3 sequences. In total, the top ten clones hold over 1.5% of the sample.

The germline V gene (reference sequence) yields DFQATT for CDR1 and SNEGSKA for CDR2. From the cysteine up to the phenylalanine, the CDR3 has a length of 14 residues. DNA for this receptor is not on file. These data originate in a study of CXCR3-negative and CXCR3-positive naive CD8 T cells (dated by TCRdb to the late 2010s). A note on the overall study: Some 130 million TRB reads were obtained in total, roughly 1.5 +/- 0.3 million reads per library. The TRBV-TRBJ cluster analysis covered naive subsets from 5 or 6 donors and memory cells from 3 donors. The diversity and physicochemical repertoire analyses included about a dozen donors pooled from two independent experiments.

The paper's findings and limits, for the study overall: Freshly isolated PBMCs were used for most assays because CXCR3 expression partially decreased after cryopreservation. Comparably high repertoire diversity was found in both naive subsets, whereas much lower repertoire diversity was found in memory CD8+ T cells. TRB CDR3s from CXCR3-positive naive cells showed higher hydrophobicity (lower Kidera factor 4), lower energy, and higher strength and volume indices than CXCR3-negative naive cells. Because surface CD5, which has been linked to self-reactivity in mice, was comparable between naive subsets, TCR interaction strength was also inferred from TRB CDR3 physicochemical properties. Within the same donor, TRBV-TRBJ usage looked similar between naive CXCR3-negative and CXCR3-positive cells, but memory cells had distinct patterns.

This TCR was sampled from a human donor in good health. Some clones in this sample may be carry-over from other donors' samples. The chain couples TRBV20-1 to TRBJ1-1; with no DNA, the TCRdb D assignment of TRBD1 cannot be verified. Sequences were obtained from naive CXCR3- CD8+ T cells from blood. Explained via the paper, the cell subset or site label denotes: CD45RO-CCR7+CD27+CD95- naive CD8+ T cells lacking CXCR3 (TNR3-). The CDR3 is CSAAQDLHGIEAFF.